Sequencing of this T cell receptor beta chain was carried out in a study of T cell changes during pregnancy in multiple sclerosis. Sequencing used immunoSEQ multiplex PCR; TCRdb keeps in-frame clones, though not all of them. The sample lists roughly 38,000 clones; 88% were seen once. Germline loops: CDR1 MNHNS, CDR2 SASEGT. The ends were cut back, 1 base at V and 2 bases at J, with 6 bases in the middle. The CDR3 is 15 residues long. The sequence was collected from a female donor with multiple sclerosis, enrolled in a pregnancy study. The chain combines TRBV6-1 with TRBJ2-6; D gene ambiguous. This specimen consisted of CD4+ T cells from peripheral blood mononuclear cells, obtained before pregnancy. The CDR3 sequence is CASSEGRAGANVLTF. The CDR3 DNA sequence: TGTGCCAGCAGTGAAGGTCGGGCTGGGGCCAACGTCCTGACTTTC.